This section outlines one T cell receptor beta chain sequence together with its context. The record originates from a study of blood T cell repertoires in COVID-19. Study context: Sites in the United States, Italy and Spain provided acute and convalescent COVID-19 samples. In each case, the material was cDNA or gDNA derived from T cells, B-cell-depleted T cells, or PBMCs.

Germline CDR1 and CDR2: SNHLY and FYNNEI. Trimming cost V 4 bases and J 0 bases; bases outside gene matches: 11. CDR3 size: 19 residues. Original methodology: Researchers report that nucleated cell counts were estimated from reference gene primer amplification. The protocol was immunoSEQ multiplex PCR, while the TCRdb copy is restricted to in-frame clones and leaves out a portion. The V and J calls and clone size come from that table; D and trimming were worked out from the DNA. The sample comprises 55,000 to 70,000 clones, approximately 87% of which are singletons, and about 6.8% rests with the top ten.

The TCR originated in a man aged 60 to 75 with acute or convalescent COVID-19. The chain recombines TRBV2 with TRBJ1-6; TRBD1 aligns across 8 bases. Sequencing was performed on peripheral blood. Written as DNA, the CDR3 is TGTGCCAGCAGTGGGCCGGGACAGGTATTCAACTCCTATAATTCACCCCTCCACTTT. Residues: CASSGPGQVFNSYNSPLHF.